This T cell receptor (beta chain) was sequenced for a study of shared clonotypes between healthy human individuals. V was pared by 6 bases and J by 5 bases, with 14 bases between. The CDR3 sequence is 13 residues long. Germline CDR1 reads MGHRA; CDR2 reads YSYEKL. On this clone: The antigen is not known.

Some clones are missing from TCRdb's copy, which holds only in-frame ones; the method was immunoSEQ multiplex PCR. The table includes a few million clones, around 93% detected once. Findings and limits, study-wide: Estimated richness was generally greater in naive than memory subsets. Generation probabilities of non-shared clonotypes were lower (relative to those shared by all four donors).

Naive CD8 cells comprised CD45RO-negative, CCR7-positively selected cells, excluding terminally differentiated effector memory CD45RA+ cells. This TCR came from a man between 18 and 35 years old in good health. Some clones in this sample may be carry-over from other donors' samples. Material: naive CD8+ T cells from PBMCs. The chain links TRBV4-1 to TRBJ2-7, with unresolved D. The CDR3 coding sequence is TGCGCCAGCAGTCCAGCTCTTCGGCACGAGCAGTACTTC. Translated: CASSPALRHEQYF.